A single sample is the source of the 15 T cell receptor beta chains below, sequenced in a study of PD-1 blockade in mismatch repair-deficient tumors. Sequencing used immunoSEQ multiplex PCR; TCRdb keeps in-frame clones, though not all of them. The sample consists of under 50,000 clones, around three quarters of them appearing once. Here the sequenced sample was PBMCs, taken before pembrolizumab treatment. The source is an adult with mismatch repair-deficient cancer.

CDR3: CASSRRDSGYEQYF. CDR3 DNA sequence: TGCGCCAGCAGCCGACGGGACAGCGGGTACGAGCAGTACTTC. This chain uses TRBV4-1 with TRBJ2-7, with D maybe TRBD1 (7 bases). V was shortened by 4 bases and J by 4 bases, with 14 bases between the two germline ends. Looked up from germline, CDR1 is MGHRA and CDR2 is YSYEKL. The CDR3 spans 14 residues.

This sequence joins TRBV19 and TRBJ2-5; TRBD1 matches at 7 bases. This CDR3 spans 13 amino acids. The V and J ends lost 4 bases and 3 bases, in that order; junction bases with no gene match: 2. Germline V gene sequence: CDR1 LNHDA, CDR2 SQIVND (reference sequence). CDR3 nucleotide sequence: TGTGCCAGTAGTAGGGACAGAGAAGAGACCCAGTACTTC. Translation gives CASSRDREETQYF.

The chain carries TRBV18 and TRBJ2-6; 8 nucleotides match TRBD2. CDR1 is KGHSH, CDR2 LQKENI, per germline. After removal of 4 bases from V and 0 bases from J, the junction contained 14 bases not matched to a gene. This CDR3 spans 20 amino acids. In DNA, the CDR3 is TGTGCCAGCTCACACGCCGGCCCCCGGGGGGGGAGCTCTGGGGCCAACGTCCTGACTTTC. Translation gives CASSHAGPRGGSSGANVLTF.

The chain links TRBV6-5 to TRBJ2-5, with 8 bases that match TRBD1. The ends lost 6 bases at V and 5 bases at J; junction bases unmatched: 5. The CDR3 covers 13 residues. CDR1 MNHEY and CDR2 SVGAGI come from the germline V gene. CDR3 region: CASRETGGETQYF. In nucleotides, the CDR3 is TGTGCCAGCAGAGAAACAGGGGGGGAGACCCAGTACTTC.

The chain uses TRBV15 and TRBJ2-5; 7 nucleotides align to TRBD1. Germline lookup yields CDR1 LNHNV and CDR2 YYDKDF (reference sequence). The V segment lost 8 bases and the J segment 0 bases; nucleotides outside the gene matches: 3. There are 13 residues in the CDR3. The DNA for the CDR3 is TGTGCCACCGGAGACAGGGACCAAGAGACCCAGTACTTC. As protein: CATGDRDQETQYF.

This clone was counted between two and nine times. The CDR3 is CASNSGSSNEQFF. The DNA for the CDR3 is TGCGCCAGCAACAGCGGGAGCTCCAATGAGCAGTTCTTC. The rearrangement links TRBV5-1 to TRBJ2-1; 8 bases line up with TRBD2. This CDR3 comprises 13 residues. Losses at the gene ends were 6 bases for V and 6 bases for J; bases not matched to a gene: 5. The germline V gene has CDR1 SGHRS and CDR2 YFSETQ.

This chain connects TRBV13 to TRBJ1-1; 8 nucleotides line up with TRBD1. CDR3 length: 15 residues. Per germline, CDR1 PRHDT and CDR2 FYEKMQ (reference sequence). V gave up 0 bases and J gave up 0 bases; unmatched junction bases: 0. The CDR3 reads CASSLGTGVNTEAFF. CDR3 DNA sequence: TGTGCCAGCAGCTTAGGGACAGGGGTGAACACTGAAGCTTTCTTT. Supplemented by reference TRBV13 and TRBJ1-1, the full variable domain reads AAGVIQSPRHLIKEKRETATLKCYPIPRHDTVYWYQQGPGQDPQFLISFYEKMQSDKGSIPDRFSAQQFSDYHSELNMSSLELGDSALYFCASSLGTGVNTEAFFGQGTRLTVV.

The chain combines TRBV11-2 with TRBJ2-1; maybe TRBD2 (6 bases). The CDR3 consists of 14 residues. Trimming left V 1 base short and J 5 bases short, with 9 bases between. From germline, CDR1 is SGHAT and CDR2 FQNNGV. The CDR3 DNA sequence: TGTGCCAGCAGCTTAGGGGTAGCGGACAATGAGCAGTTCTTC. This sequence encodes CASSLGVADNEQFF.

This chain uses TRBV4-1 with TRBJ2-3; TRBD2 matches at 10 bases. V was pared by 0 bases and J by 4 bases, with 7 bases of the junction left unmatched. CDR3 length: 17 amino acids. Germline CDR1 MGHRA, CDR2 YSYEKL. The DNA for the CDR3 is TGCGCCAGCAGCCAAGATGGAGCGGGAGGGCCCGCAGATACGCAGTATTTT. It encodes CASSQDGAGGPADTQYF.

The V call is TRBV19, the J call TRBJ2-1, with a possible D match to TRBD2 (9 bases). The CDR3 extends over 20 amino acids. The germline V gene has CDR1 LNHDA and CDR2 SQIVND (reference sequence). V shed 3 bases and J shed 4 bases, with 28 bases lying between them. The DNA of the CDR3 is TGTGCCAGTAGTATGGGTCGGGGCAGGGGGCGCAGCGGGAGGTACAATGAGCAGTTCTTC. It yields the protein CASSMGRGRGRSGRYNEQFF.

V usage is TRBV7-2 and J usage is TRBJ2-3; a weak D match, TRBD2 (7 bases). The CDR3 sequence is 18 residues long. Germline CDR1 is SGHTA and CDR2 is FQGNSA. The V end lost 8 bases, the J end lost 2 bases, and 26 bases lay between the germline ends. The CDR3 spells CASGDRGRRGGATDTQYF. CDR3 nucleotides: TGTGCCAGCGGGGATCGAGGTCGGAGGGGGGGGGCCACAGATACGCAGTATTTT.

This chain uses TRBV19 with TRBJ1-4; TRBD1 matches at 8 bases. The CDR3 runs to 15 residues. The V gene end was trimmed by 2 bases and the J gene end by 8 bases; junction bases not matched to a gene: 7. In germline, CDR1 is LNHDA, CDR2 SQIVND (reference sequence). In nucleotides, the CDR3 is TGTGCCAGTAGTATAACCCAGGGGGCGTTAGAAAAACTGTTTTTT. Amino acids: CASSITQGALEKLFF.

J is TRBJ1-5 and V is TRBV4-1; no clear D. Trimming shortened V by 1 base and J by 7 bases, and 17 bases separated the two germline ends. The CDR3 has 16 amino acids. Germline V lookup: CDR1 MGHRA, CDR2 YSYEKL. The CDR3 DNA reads TGCGCCAGCAGCCAAGGAGGGATCAATAAGGGACAGCCCCAGCATTTT. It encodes CASSQGGINKGQPQHF.

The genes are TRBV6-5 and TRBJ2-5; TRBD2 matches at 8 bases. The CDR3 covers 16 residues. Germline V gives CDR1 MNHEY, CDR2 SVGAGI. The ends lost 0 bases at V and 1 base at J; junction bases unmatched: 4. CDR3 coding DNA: TGTGCCAGCAGTTACTCCCAACTAGCGGTCCAAGAGACCCAGTACTTC. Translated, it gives CASSYSQLAVQETQYF.

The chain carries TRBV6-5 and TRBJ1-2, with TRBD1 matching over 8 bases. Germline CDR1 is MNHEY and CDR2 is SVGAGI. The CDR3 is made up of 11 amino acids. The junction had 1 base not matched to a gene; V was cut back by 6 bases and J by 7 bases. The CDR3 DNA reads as TGTGCCAGCAGCGGACAGGGTGGCTACACCTTC. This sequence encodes CASSGQGGYTF.